This is a list of T cell receptor beta chains from one sample in a study of cytotoxic CD8 clonotypes in ibrutinib-treated CLL. The method was immunoSEQ multiplex PCR; TCRdb's version includes in-frame clones alone and lacks a portion of them. Among 270,000 or so clones listed, around 69% were seen once. Here the sequenced sample was PBMCs, taken at disease progression, from a patient treated with ibrutinib. The receptor set was obtained from a human donor with chronic lymphocytic leukemia. Each CDR3 is given with its conserved first and last residue.

V gene	J gene	CDR3 protein
TRBV29-1	TRBJ2-2	CSVDKGTNTGELFF
TRBV15	TRBJ1-2	CATSRVGTGLYGYTF
TRBV11-2	TRBJ1-5	CASSFAGGGQPQHF
TRBV5-1	TRBJ2-2	CASRGVSTGELFF
TRBV29-1	TRBJ2-3	CSVEGLGYTQYF
TRBV7-2	TRBJ2-7	CASSLGIAAYEQYF
TRBV7-9	TRBJ2-4	CASSDWDREANIQYF
TRBV2	TRBJ1-6	CASRRGHLLIGSPLHF
TRBV7-8	TRBJ1-6	CASSPVAVLNSPLHF
TRBV2	TRBJ2-2	CASSVDRTNTGELFF
TRBV6-5	TRBJ1-5	CASSPYRDSNQPQHF
TRBV6-1	TRBJ1-5	CASSKTNQPQHF
TRBV5-1	TRBJ1-4	CASSLVQDEKLFF
TRBV12-5	TRBJ1-1	CASGPDPNRAFF
TRBV6-6	TRBJ2-7	CASSTRGGVNEQYF